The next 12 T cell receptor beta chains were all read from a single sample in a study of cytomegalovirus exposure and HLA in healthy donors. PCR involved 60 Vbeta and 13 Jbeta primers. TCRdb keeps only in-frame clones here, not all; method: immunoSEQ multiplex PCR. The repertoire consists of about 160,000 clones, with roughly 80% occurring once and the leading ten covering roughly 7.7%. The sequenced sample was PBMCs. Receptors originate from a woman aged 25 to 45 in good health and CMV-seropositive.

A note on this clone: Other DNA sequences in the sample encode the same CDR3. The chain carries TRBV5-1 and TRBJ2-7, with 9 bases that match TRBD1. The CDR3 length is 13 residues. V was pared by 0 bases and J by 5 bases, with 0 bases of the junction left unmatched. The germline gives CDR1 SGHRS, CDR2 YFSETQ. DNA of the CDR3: TGCGCCAGCAGCTTGGGACAGGGGGACGAGCAGTACTTC. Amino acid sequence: CASSLGQGDEQYF.

CDR3 sequence (DNA): TGCGCCAGCAATCCTCCGGGACAGGGACAAGATTCACCCCTCCACTTT. Its protein product is CASNPPGQGQDSPLHF. This sequence joins TRBV10-1 and TRBJ1-6; TRBD1 matches 9 bases. V dropped 7 bases and J dropped 8; count of bases not matched to a gene: 12. The CDR3 runs to 16 residues. Germline-derived CDR1 and CDR2 are WNHNN and SYGVQD (reference sequence).

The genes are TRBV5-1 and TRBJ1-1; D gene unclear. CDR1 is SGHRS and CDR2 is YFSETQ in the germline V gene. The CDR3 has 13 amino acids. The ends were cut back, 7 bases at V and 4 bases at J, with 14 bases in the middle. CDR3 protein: CASGRSGSTEAFF. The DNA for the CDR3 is TGCGCCAGCGGGAGGTCTGGGAGCACTGAAGCTTTCTTT.

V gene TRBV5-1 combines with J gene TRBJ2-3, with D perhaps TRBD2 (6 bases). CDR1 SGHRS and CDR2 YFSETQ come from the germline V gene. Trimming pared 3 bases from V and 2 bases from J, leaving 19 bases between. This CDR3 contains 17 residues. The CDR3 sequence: CASSSSGLIIYTDTQYF. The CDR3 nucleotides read TGCGCCAGCAGCTCCTCGGGACTCATCATTTACACAGATACGCAGTATTTT.

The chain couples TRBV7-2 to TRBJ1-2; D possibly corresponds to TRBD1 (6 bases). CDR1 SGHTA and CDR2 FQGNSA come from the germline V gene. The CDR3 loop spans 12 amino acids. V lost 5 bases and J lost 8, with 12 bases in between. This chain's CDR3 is CASSINRDGYTF. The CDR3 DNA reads TGTGCCAGCAGCATAAACAGGGACGGCTACACCTTC.

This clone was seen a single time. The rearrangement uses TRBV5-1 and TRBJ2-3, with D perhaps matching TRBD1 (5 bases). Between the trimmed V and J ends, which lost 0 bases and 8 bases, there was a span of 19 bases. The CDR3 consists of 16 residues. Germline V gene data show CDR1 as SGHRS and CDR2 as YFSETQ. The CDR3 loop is CASSLAPTASVGTQYF. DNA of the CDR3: TGCGCCAGCAGCTTGGCCCCGACAGCCTCCGTTGGTACGCAGTATTTT.

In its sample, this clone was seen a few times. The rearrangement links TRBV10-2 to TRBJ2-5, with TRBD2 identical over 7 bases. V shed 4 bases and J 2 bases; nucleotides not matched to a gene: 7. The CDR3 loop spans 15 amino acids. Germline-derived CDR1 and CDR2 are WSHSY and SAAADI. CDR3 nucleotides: TGCGCCAGCAGTGGGACTAGAGGAATGCAAGAGACCCAGTACTTC. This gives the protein CASSGTRGMQETQYF.

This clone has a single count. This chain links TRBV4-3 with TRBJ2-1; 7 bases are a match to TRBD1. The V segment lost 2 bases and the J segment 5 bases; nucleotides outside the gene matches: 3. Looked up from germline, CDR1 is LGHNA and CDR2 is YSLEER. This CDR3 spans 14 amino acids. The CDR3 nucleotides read TGCGCCAGCAGCCAACCGGACAGGAACAATGAGCAGTTCTTC. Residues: CASSQPDRNNEQFF.

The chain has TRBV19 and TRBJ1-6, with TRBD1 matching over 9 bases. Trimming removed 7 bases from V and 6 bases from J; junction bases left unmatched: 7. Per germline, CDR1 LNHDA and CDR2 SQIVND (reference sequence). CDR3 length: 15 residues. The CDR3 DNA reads TGTGCCAGTACCCCGCCGGGACAGGGTAATTCACCCCTCCACTTT. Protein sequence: CASTPPGQGNSPLHF. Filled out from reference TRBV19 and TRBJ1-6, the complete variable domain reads DGGITQSPKYLFRKEGQNVTLSCEQNLNHDAMYWYRQDPGQGLRLIYYSQIVNDFQKGDIAEGYSVSREKKESFPLTVTSAQKNPTAFYLCASTPPGQGNSPLHFGNGTRLTVT.

CDR3 DNA: TGCGCCAGCAGCTTGGGGACAGCGGGAGACGAAAAACTGTTTTTT. This codes for CASSLGTAGDEKLFF. V gene TRBV5-1 combines with J gene TRBJ1-4; maybe TRBD1 (6 bases). Trimming removed 0 bases at V and 8 bases at J, with 14 bases between. CDR1 is SGHRS, CDR2 YFSETQ, per germline. The CDR3 consists of 15 residues.

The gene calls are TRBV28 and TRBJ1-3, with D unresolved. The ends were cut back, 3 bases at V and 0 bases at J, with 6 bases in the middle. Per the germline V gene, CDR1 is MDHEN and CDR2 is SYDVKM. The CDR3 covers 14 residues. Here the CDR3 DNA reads TGTGCCAGCAGTTTCCAGATCTCTGGAAACACCATATATTTT. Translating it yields CASSFQISGNTIYF.

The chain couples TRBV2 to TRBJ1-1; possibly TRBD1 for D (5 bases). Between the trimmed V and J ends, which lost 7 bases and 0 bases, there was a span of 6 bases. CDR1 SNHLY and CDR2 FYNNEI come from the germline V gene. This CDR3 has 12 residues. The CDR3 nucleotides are TGTGCCAGCACGGGGGTGAACACTGAAGCTTTCTTT. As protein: CASTGVNTEAFF.